This T cell receptor beta chain was identified in a study of cytomegalovirus exposure and HLA in healthy donors. Study information: Of several hundred genotyped donors, about 81% clustered with self-reported Caucasian donors.

Germline trimming cut 5 bases from V and 7 bases from J; bases unmatched to any gene: 10. Germline V gives CDR1 ENHRY, CDR2 SYGVKD. This CDR3 contains 14 residues. Of note for this clone: No antigen is known for it.

The study ran its PCR with 60 Vbeta and 13 Jbeta primers. TCRdb keeps only in-frame clones here, not all; method: immunoSEQ multiplex PCR. The profile covers about 110,000 clones, with around 80% appearing a single time and 2.5% to 3% taken by the ten largest. Study-wide results and limits: Fewer than 20,000 TCR beta sequences were associated with HLA alleles at 0.05 false discovery rate in a later analysis. TCR beta V- and J-gene trimming was later associated with a missense DCLRE1C variant. Reportedly, TCR beta sequences accurately predicted HLA-A and HLA-B alleles in most subjects.

This sequence was found in a woman aged 60-70 years in good health and CMV-seropositive. The chain is built from TRBV10-3 and TRBJ2-5; TRBD2 matches at 7 bases. The sample comprised PBMCs. CDR3 loop: CAISQDPKRGTQYF. DNA for the CDR3: TGTGCCATCAGTCAGGACCCTAAGCGGGGGACCCAGTACTTC.